This T cell receptor beta chain was sequenced during a study of blood T cell repertoires in COVID-19. Overall study context: PBMCs, B-cell-depleted T cells, or T cells provided the cDNA or gDNA that made up the material.

Assay: immunoSEQ multiplex PCR; the TCRdb copy retains only in-frame clones and omits some. The sample yields some 150,000 clones, 80% to 90% seen once. Per germline, CDR1 SGHDN and CDR2 FVKESK. The CDR3 is 16 amino acids. Trimming removed 2 bases from V and 1 base from J, with 11 bases in between. The chain uses TRBV14 and TRBJ2-2; D unresolved. This sequence was found in a man aged 18 to 30 with active or convalescent COVID-19. Sequences were obtained from peripheral blood. CDR3 loop: CASSQSQTRNTGELFF. For the CDR3, the DNA is TGTGCCAGCAGCCAAAGTCAGACAAGGAACACCGGGGAGCTGTTTTTT.